Below are 30 T cell receptor beta chains sequenced from a single sample in a study of blood T cell repertoires in COVID-19. Libraries were prepared by immunoSEQ multiplex PCR; TCRdb keeps only in-frame clonotypes and omits some of them. The repertoire holds 120,000 to 150,000 clones, with around 80% as singletons. Sequencing input: peripheral blood. The origin of the receptors is a man in his sixties with active or convalescent COVID-19.

V is TRBV20-1 and J is TRBJ1-6; D call uncertain. CDR3 size: 15 residues. Per the germline V gene, CDR1 is DFQATT and CDR2 is SNEGSKA (reference sequence). V was pared by 3 bases and J by 8 bases, with 17 bases between. The CDR3 sequence: CSASRRARSDSPLHF. The CDR3 nucleotides read TGCAGTGCTAGTCGGAGGGCCCGGTCGGATTCACCCCTCCACTTT.

The CDR3 DNA reads as TGTGCCAGCAGCTTAAGACCCCAAGGGGCAGGAAACACCATATATTTT. Translating gives CASSLRPQGAGNTIYF. This chain connects TRBV7-3 to TRBJ1-3, with D tentatively TRBD1 (5 bases). Germline CDR1 and CDR2: SGHTA and FQGTGA. This CDR3 comprises 16 residues. Trimming took off 1 base at V and 4 bases at J, with 14 bases between the two ends.

The chain uses TRBV30 and TRBJ2-7, with 9 bases aligning to TRBD1. The germline V gene has CDR1 GTSNPN and CDR2 SVGIG (reference sequence). The CDR3 loop spans 13 amino acids. V was clipped by 4 bases and J by 9 bases; unmatched bases: 10. CDR3 in amino acids: CAWTPGQGRVQYF. The CDR3 DNA reads TGTGCCTGGACTCCGGGACAGGGTAGAGTGCAGTACTTC.

The chain recombines TRBV11-1 with TRBJ1-1; 8 positions match TRBD1. V dropped 5 bases and J dropped 1; count of bases not matched to a gene: 9. CDR1 is SGHAT, CDR2 FQDESV, per germline (reference sequence). CDR3 size: 16 residues. Written as DNA, the CDR3 is TGTGCCAGCAGCGTACAACAGGGGGTTGGGAACACTGAAGCTTTCTTT. Its protein product is CASSVQQGVGNTEAFF.

This clone was found a few times. CDR3 sequence reads: CATSRDFRGLAGVSYNEQFF. For the CDR3, the DNA is TGTGCCACCAGCAGAGATTTCCGGGGACTAGCGGGAGTCTCCTACAATGAGCAGTTCTTC. This rearrangement joins TRBV15 to TRBJ2-1; 14 bases map to TRBD2. CDR3 length: 20 amino acids. Germline assignment: CDR1 LNHNV and CDR2 YYDKDF (reference sequence). V gave up 0 bases and J gave up 0 bases; unmatched junction bases: 7.

This clone was seen just once. The chain has TRBV6-5 and TRBJ1-5, with D maybe TRBD1 (6 bases). The V gene lost 6 bases and the J gene lost 6 bases, with 9 bases spanning the gap. Germline CDR1 is MNHEY and CDR2 is SVGAGI. The CDR3 is 12 residues long. The CDR3 loop is CASSQGTQPQHF. The CDR3 DNA sequence: TGTGCCAGCAGCCAGGGGACTCAGCCCCAGCATTTT.

This clone showed up just a few times. The chain links TRBV7-3 to TRBJ2-1; 7 bases agree with TRBD2. V was pared by 1 base and J by 1 base, with 13 bases of the junction left unmatched. This CDR3 has 19 residues. Germline V gene lookup returns CDR1 SGHTA and CDR2 FQGTGA. The CDR3 is CASSLNPPPSGPSYNEQFF. CDR3 DNA sequence: TGTGCCAGCAGCTTAAACCCCCCCCCTAGCGGACCTTCCTACAATGAGCAGTTCTTC.

V gene TRBV7-2 combines with J gene TRBJ2-6; tentative D call: TRBD1 (6 bases). CDR1 and CDR2 (germline): SGHTA, FQGNSA. Trimming shortened V by 7 bases and J by 0 bases, and 13 bases separated the two germline ends. The CDR3 consists of 16 residues. The CDR3 DNA reads TGTGCCAGCACTGACAGGTCCTACTCTGGGGCCAACGTCCTGACTTTC. Translation: CASTDRSYSGANVLTF.

This rearrangement joins TRBV28 to TRBJ1-2; TRBD1 might be the D (5 bases). The CDR3 is 16 amino acids. V shed 7 bases and J shed 3 bases, with 21 bases lying between them. Germline V gene lookup returns CDR1 MDHEN and CDR2 SYDVKM. Here the CDR3 reads CASKRGGARRDYGYTF. The CDR3 nucleotides read TGTGCCAGCAAAAGGGGCGGCGCAAGACGGGACTATGGCTACACCTTC.

The J gene is TRBJ1-6, the V gene TRBV4-3; TRBD1 aligns across 11 bases. The CDR3 runs 16 residues. The trim removed 0 bases at V and 6 bases at J, leaving 1 base unmatched. Germline lookup yields CDR1 LGHNA and CDR2 YSLEER. The CDR3 nucleotides read TGCGCCAGCAGCCAAGATGGGACAGGGGGTAATTCACCCCTCCACTTT. Amino acid sequence: CASSQDGTGGNSPLHF.

In DNA form, the CDR3 reads TGTGCCAGTACCCCGGTCTCTGGAAACACCATATATTTT. This translates into CASTPVSGNTIYF. This chain links TRBV19 with TRBJ1-3; D unresolved. The germline V gene has CDR1 LNHDA and CDR2 SQIVND (reference sequence). This CDR3 is 13 amino acids long. V shed 7 bases and J shed 0 bases, with 7 bases lying between them.

V usage is TRBV3-1 (or the pseudogene TRBV3-2) and J usage is TRBJ2-7; D is possibly TRBD1 (6 bases). Germline lookup yields CDR1 LGHDT and CDR2 YNNKEL (reference sequence). The CDR3 spans 14 residues. The germline V and J ends were trimmed by 4 bases and 3 bases, with 13 bases remaining between them. The CDR3 bases are TGTGCCAGCAGCCTCCGGGACATAATCTACGAGCAGTACTTC. Protein product: CASSLRDIIYEQYF.

This clone was recorded a few times. This rearrangement joins TRBV15 to TRBJ2-5, with 10 bases identical to TRBD1. This CDR3 is built from 15 residues. In germline, CDR1 is LNHNV, CDR2 YYDKDF (reference sequence). With V trimmed by 0 bases and J by 9 bases, 7 bases remained unmatched. Here the CDR3 reads CATSREGDRGMSQYF. DNA for the CDR3: TGTGCCACCAGCAGAGAGGGGGACAGGGGAATGTCCCAGTACTTC. Complete variable domain (other parts from reference TRBV15 and TRBJ2-5): DAMVIQNPRYQVTQFGKPVTLSCSQTLNHNVMYWYQQKSSQAPKLLFHYYDKDFNNEADTPDNFQSRRPNTSFCFLDIRSPGLGDTAMYLCATSREGDRGMSQYFGPGTRLLVL.

V gene TRBV5-6 combines with J gene TRBJ1-3; D is unclear. Germline lookup yields CDR1 SGHDT and CDR2 YYEEEE. V lost 4 bases, J lost 4 bases, and 24 bases lay in between. This CDR3 has 18 amino acids. The CDR3 region is CASSGPLHWAGAGNTIYF. The CDR3 nucleotides read TGTGCCAGCAGCGGTCCGCTCCACTGGGCTGGCGCAGGAAACACCATATATTTT.

The J gene is TRBJ1-2, the V gene TRBV27; 8 nucleotides match TRBD1. CDR1 and CDR2 from the germline V gene are MNHEY and SMNVEV (reference sequence). V lost 8 bases, J lost 8 bases, and 16 bases stayed unmatched. The CDR3 has 15 residues. The CDR3 bases are TGTGCCAGCGGGAAAAACGACAGGGGCATTGGGGGCTACACCTTC. It specifies CASGKNDRGIGGYTF.

The chain carries TRBV19 and TRBJ2-3; D is unclear. V was shortened by 5 bases and J by 0 bases, with 6 bases between the two germline ends. Germline V gene lookup returns CDR1 LNHDA and CDR2 SQIVND (reference sequence). The CDR3 is made up of 13 amino acids. The CDR3 sequence: CASSGSSTDTQYF. The CDR3 DNA reads as TGTGCCAGTAGTGGCTCTAGCACAGATACGCAGTATTTT.

J is TRBJ1-2 and V is TRBV7-2; D not certain. The CDR3 is made up of 15 amino acids. Germline V lookup: CDR1 SGHTA, CDR2 FQGNSA. Trimming took off 1 base at V and 2 bases at J, with 11 bases between the two ends. CDR3 sequence (DNA): TGTGCCAGCAGCTTAGAGTCGGGGAGGAACTATGGCTACACCTTC. It codes for CASSLESGRNYGYTF.

J is TRBJ2-7 and V is TRBV2, with 7 bases aligning to TRBD2. The germline V gene encodes CDR1 SNHLY and CDR2 FYNNEI. The CDR3 runs 12 residues. V was pared by 6 bases and J by 3 bases, with 2 bases of the junction left unmatched. The CDR3 is CASRGLGYEQYF. The CDR3 bases are TGTGCCAGCAGAGGACTAGGCTACGAGCAGTACTTC.

This clone was observed a few times. V is TRBV18 and J is TRBJ2-3; D is uncertain. The CDR3 length is 14 residues. Trimming removed 3 bases from V and 3 bases from J, with 10 bases in between. From germline, CDR1 is KGHSH and CDR2 LQKENI. DNA for the CDR3: TGTGCCAGCTCACCTCAGCAGCGAACAGATACGCAGTATTTT. Its protein product is CASSPQQRTDTQYF.

In its sample, this clone was seen once. V is TRBV19 and J is TRBJ2-3; 12 bases fit TRBD1. CDR3 size: 16 residues. J was trimmed by 5 bases and V by 6 bases; bases with no gene match: 9. Germline V gene lookup returns CDR1 LNHDA and CDR2 SQIVND (reference sequence). The CDR3 is CASRTPGQGAGDTQYF. Here the CDR3 DNA reads TGTGCCAGTAGAACTCCGGGACAGGGGGCGGGAGATACGCAGTATTTT.

V usage is TRBV30 and J usage is TRBJ1-1, with D maybe TRBD1 (6 bases). V lost 2 bases, J lost 3 bases, and 16 bases lay in between. Per the germline V gene, CDR1 is GTSNPN and CDR2 is SVGIG (reference sequence). CDR3 size: 15 residues. CDR3 nucleotides: TGTGCCTGGAGTACCTCTTACAGGGAATACACTGAAGCTTTCTTT. Protein: CAWSTSYREYTEAFF.

The chain is built from TRBV3-1 (or the pseudogene TRBV3-2) and TRBJ2-7, with TRBD1 matching over 9 bases. This CDR3 has 13 residues. CDR1 and CDR2 from the germline V gene are LGHDT and YNNKEL (reference sequence). V shed 6 bases, J shed 2 bases, and the junction held 2 bases outside the gene matches. The CDR3 loop reads CASRGQGPYEQYF. Here the CDR3 DNA reads TGTGCCAGCAGAGGACAGGGGCCCTACGAGCAGTACTTC.

The chain couples TRBV7-9 to TRBJ1-3, with no clear D. Trimming left V 5 bases short and J 6 bases short, with 5 bases between. Germline V lookup: CDR1 SEHNR, CDR2 FQNEAQ (reference sequence). The CDR3 has 11 amino acids. The CDR3 DNA follows: TGTGCCAGCAGCCTCTCAAACACCATATATTTT. Its protein is CASSLSNTIYF.

The chain joins TRBV3-1 (or the pseudogene TRBV3-2) to TRBJ1-5; 8 positions match TRBD1. The germline gives CDR1 LGHDT, CDR2 YNNKEL (reference sequence). V trimming: 0 bases; J trimming: 4 bases; junction bases outside the gene matches: 8. The CDR3 runs 17 residues. CDR3 region: CASSQDRGLRVNQPQHF. CDR3 coding DNA: TGTGCCAGCAGCCAAGACAGGGGGCTAAGGGTGAATCAGCCCCAGCATTTT.

This clone turned up a few times. This chain links TRBV5-4 with TRBJ2-5, with TRBD1 identical over 8 bases. The CDR3 runs to 16 residues. Per the germline V gene, CDR1 is SGHNT and CDR2 is YYREEE (reference sequence). V dropped 1 base and J dropped 5; count of bases not matched to a gene: 10. The CDR3 DNA is TGTGCCAGCAGCTTGCAGACAGGACAGGGCTGGGAGACCCAGTACTTC. It is translated as CASSLQTGQGWETQYF.

This chain uses TRBV14 with TRBJ2-3; maybe TRBD1 (6 bases). Trimming left V 4 bases short and J 1 base short, with 12 bases between. The CDR3 has 15 residues. Germline V CDR1 and CDR2: SGHDN, FVKESK. This CDR3 is CASSRQGLGTDTQYF. The CDR3 nucleotides read TGTGCCAGCAGCCGCCAGGGGCTCGGCACAGATACGCAGTATTTT.

The chain carries TRBV28 and TRBJ2-7, with 10 bases aligning to TRBD2. Germline CDR1 MDHEN, CDR2 SYDVKM. The length of the CDR3 is 16 residues. V was pared by 5 bases and J by 0 bases, with 7 bases of the junction left unmatched. CDR3 DNA: TGTGCCAGCAGTCCCATAGCGGGAGGCCCCTCCTACGAGCAGTACTTC. As protein: CASSPIAGGPSYEQYF.

The chain uses TRBV4-3 and TRBJ2-1; D remains unclear. The CDR3 covers 13 residues. Trimming left V 0 bases short and J 9 bases short, with 9 bases between. Germline lookup yields CDR1 LGHNA and CDR2 YSLEER. CDR3 sequence (DNA): TGCGCCAGCAGCCAAGATACGAGGAGTGAGCAGTTCTTC. This gives the protein CASSQDTRSEQFF.

The rearrangement uses TRBV5-1 and TRBJ2-1, with 8 bases matching TRBD2. V dropped 1 base and J dropped 9; count of bases not matched to a gene: 6. The CDR3 length is 14 residues. The germline V gene encodes CDR1 SGHRS and CDR2 YFSETQ. The CDR3 DNA is TGCGCCAGCAGCTTGTACGGGGGGGACCCTGAGCAGTTCTTC. Protein: CASSLYGGDPEQFF.

This chain uses TRBV19 with TRBJ2-1, with 8 bases aligning to TRBD1. CDR3 length: 14 amino acids. J lost 1 base, V lost 7 bases, and 3 bases had no gene match. The germline V gene encodes CDR1 LNHDA and CDR2 SQIVND (reference sequence). The CDR3, as DNA: TGTGCCAGTAAGGGACAGGTTTCCTACAATGAGCAGTTCTTC. Translation gives CASKGQVSYNEQFF.